The rows below give T cell receptor beta chains drawn from one sample of a study of Ad26.COV2.S vaccination and SARS-CoV-2 variants. Profiled with immunoSEQ multiplex PCR; TCRdb holds only in-frame clones, not every one. The sample contains approximately 460,000 clones, 89% of which appear only once. Sequencing used peripheral blood, obtained in a trial of Ad26.COV2.S vaccine versus placebo. These receptors all stem from a person aged 18 to 65 who received the Ad26.COV2.S COVID-19 vaccine or a placebo. Both conserved end residues are part of each CDR3. D genes are given only for firm matches. A clone size is listed for some rows: how often the clone was seen (once, few, many), or a class if it is expanded.

clone_size j_call v_call d_call cdr3_nt cdr3_aa
once TRBJ2-1 TRBV27 TRBD2 TGTGCCAGCCTAGACCGGACTAGCGGTTACAATGAGCAGTTCTTC CASLDRTSGYNEQFF
. TRBJ2-5 TRBV19 TRBD1 TGTGCCAGTAGCGACAGGGGAGGCGTAGAGACCCAGTACTTC CASSDRGGVETQYF
few TRBJ1-1 TRBV10-3 . TGTGCCACCAGACCCCTTGACGGTCCTCCTGAAGCTTTCTTT CATRPLDGPPEAFF
. TRBJ2-7 TRBV7-2 . TGTGCCAGCAGCACAGACAGCTACGAGCAGTACTTC CASSTDSYEQYF
. TRBJ2-2 TRBV5-6 TRBD1 TGTGCCAGCAGCTCCTTAACAGGGGTCACCGGGGAGCTGTTTTTT CASSSLTGVTGELFF
. TRBJ1-5 TRBV6-2/TRBV6-3 TRBD1 TGTGCCAGCAGCAAAAGATTACCTAACCGGGACAGGGTTTTAGGTCAGCCCCAGCATTTT CASSKRLPNRDRVLGQPQHF
. TRBJ2-1 TRBV28 . TGTGCCAGCAGTTCCGGGGGAATTCGAAACAATGAGCAGTTCTTC CASSSGGIRNNEQFF
few TRBJ1-5 TRBV2 . TGTGCCAGCAGTGGGGGACGGAGCAATCAGCCCCAGCATTTT CASSGGRSNQPQHF
. TRBJ1-1 TRBV6-5 . TGTGCCACTTCCCTAGCCTGGGGGGAAGCTTTCTTT CATSLAWGEAFF
. TRBJ2-7 TRBV21-1 . TGTGCCAGCAGCAAAGGGAACACCTTC CASSKGNTF
. TRBJ1-5 TRBV10-1 . TGCGCCAGCAGTACGGGACGGCAAAATCAGCCCCAGCATTTT CASSTGRQNQPQHF
. TRBJ2-7 TRBV6-5 . TGTGCCAGCAGTTACCCGGGCGGTAAAACCTACGAGCAGTACTTC CASSYPGGKTYEQYF
. TRBJ1-1 TRBV7-9 . TGTGCCAGCAGCTTAGGAGAGGCCGTGAACACTGAAGCTTTCTTT CASSLGEAVNTEAFF
. TRBJ2-2 TRBV30 . TGTGCCTGGAGTGCGGCGAGGCCTGTCTCCGGGGAGCTGTTTTTT CAWSAARPVSGELFF
once TRBJ2-7 TRBV19 . TGTGCCAGTAGTACGGATGTCACAGGGAATCTAGGTACGTCCTACGAGCAGTACTTC CASSTDVTGNLGTSYEQYF
. TRBJ1-2 TRBV7-9 TRBD1 TGTGCCAGCAGCTTAGAGACAGGGGCGCCTGTCTTC CASSLETGAPVF
. TRBJ2-1 TRBV14 TRBD2 TGTGCCAGCAGCCCTACTTTAGCGGGAGGGTTGCCGTTCTTC CASSPTLAGGLPFF
once TRBJ2-3 TRBV6-5 . TGTGCCAGCAGCGCCCTAGGTCCAGATACGCAGTATTTT CASSALGPDTQYF
. TRBJ1-5 TRBV7-9 . TGTGCCAGCGGCAGGGTGAATCAGCCCCAGCATTTT CASGRVNQPQHF
. TRBJ2-3 TRBV5-6 TRBD2 TGTGCCAGCACGGAACCTAGCGGGAGCACAGATACGCAGTATTTT CASTEPSGSTDTQYF
. TRBJ1-5 TRBV12-3/TRBV12-4 . TGTGCCAGCAGTTGGACAGTCAATCAGCCCCAGCATTTT CASSWTVNQPQHF
. TRBJ1-2 TRBV5-5 TRBD1 TGTGCCAGCAGCAATACGGGACAGCCTTTGGTTGGCTACACCTTC CASSNTGQPLVGYTF
once TRBJ1-1 TRBV7-2 . TGTGCCAGCAGCTTAGCGCGGGGGGCGTGGGCTGAAGCTTTCTTT CASSLARGAWAEAFF
. TRBJ2-5 TRBV4-1 TRBD2 TGCGCCAGCAGCCAAATCGGCGCGGGAGGCAGAGAGACCCAGTACTTC CASSQIGAGGRETQYF
. TRBJ1-1 TRBV19 . TGTGCCAGTAGTCCACCTCGGACAGTCACGAACACTGAAGCTTTCTTT CASSPPRTVTNTEAFF
once TRBJ2-7 TRBV19 TRBD2 TGTGCCAGTAGTATAGTACTAGCGGGGACCTACGAGCAGTACTTC CASSIVLAGTYEQYF
. TRBJ2-1 TRBV29-1 . TGCAGCGTTGATTCCACGGGACATGTGGATGAGCAGTTCTTC CSVDSTGHVDEQFF
. TRBJ1-6 TRBV6-5 . TGTGCCAGCAGTTACTCAACAGGGCTGGTGTCACCCCTCCACTTT CASSYSTGLVSPLHF
. TRBJ1-1 TRBV7-9 . TGTGCCAGCAGCCCGGAGGCGGGCATGAACACTGAAGCTTTCTTT CASSPEAGMNTEAFF
once TRBJ1-1 TRBV11-2 . TGTGCCAGCAGCCCAGACCCCGGCGGGGACACTGAAGCTTTCTTT CASSPDPGGDTEAFF
. TRBJ1-1 TRBV5-1 . TGCGCCAGCAGCTTGGAGCGGGGAACTGAAGCTTTCTTT CASSLERGTEAFF
. TRBJ2-6 TRBV4-1 TRBD1 TGCGCCAGCAGCCAATCAGGGGGCGATGCTGGGGCCAACGTCCTGACTTTC CASSQSGGDAGANVLTF
. TRBJ2-7 TRBV4-3 TRBD2 TGCGCCAGCAGCCGCAAGTACAACGGGGGGGGGCTGGACTACGAGCAGTACTTC CASSRKYNGGGLDYEQYF
once TRBJ1-3 TRBV28 . TGTGCCAGCAGTCGAGGAAAAGTGTCTGGAAACACCATATATTTT CASSRGKVSGNTIYF
. TRBJ1-4 TRBV2 TRBD1 TGTGCCAGCACGCAAGGACAGGGGGCGAGCTTTGGTGAAAAACTGTTTTTT CASTQGQGASFGEKLFF
. TRBJ2-1 TRBV3-1/TRBV3-2 TRBD2 TGTGCCAGCAGCCAAGAAGTTCTCCTATGGCGGGAGAGGGGCTACAATGAGCAGTTCTTC CASSQEVLLWRERGYNEQFF
. TRBJ2-7 TRBV27 TRBD1 TGTGCCAGCAGTTTATCGGCTCCTGGACAGGGACCTTACGAGCAGTACTTC CASSLSAPGQGPYEQYF
. TRBJ2-1 TRBV7-9 . TGTGCCAGCAGCTTAACCACCCTAGAAAGGGATGAGCAGTTCTTC CASSLTTLERDEQFF
. TRBJ2-7 TRBV11-2 TRBD1 TGTGCCAGCAGCTCGCCCCGGGACAGTCCCCCCTACGAGCAGTACTTC CASSSPRDSPPYEQYF
. TRBJ1-3 TRBV9 . TGTGCCAGCAGCCCCCGGACCGGCGCGCATGGAAACACCATATATTTT CASSPRTGAHGNTIYF
. TRBJ2-5 TRBV29-1 TRBD1 TGCAGCGTGGCGGAACAGGGGATCTCGGAGACCCAGTACTTC CSVAEQGISETQYF
. TRBJ2-2 TRBV5-1 TRBD2 TGCGCCAGCAGCCCAGGACTAGCGCCCTTTTCGAACACCGGGGAGCTGTTTTTT CASSPGLAPFSNTGELFF
. TRBJ1-5 TRBV19 TRBD1 TGTGCCAGTAGTCGTTGGGACAGGGGTATAGCTCAGCCCCAGCATTTT CASSRWDRGIAQPQHF
. TRBJ2-7 TRBV10-2 TRBD1 TGCGCCAGCAGTGCCCAGACAGGGAGCTCCTACGAGCAGTACTTC CASSAQTGSSYEQYF
once TRBJ1-6 TRBV6-5 . TGTGCCAGCAGTTACTGGGGGAATTCACCCCTCCACTTT CASSYWGNSPLHF
. TRBJ2-1 TRBV5-1 . TGCGCCAGCAGCTTGGCAGGGACAAGGCAGGCGGGAGATGAGCAGTTCTTC CASSLAGTRQAGDEQFF
. TRBJ2-3 TRBV6-2/TRBV6-3 . TGTGCCAGCAGTTATTGGGCCGGGGGCACAGATACGCAGTATTTT CASSYWAGGTDTQYF
. TRBJ2-2 TRBV5-1 TRBD1 TGCGCCAGCAGCCCGGACAGGGGTTTGACCGGGGAGCTGTTTTTT CASSPDRGLTGELFF
. TRBJ2-7 TRBV5-1 TRBD2 TGCGCCAGCAGCTTGGTCGGGACTAAGAGCTACGAGCAGTACTTC CASSLVGTKSYEQYF
few TRBJ1-6 TRBV30 . TGTGCCTGGGGCCAAGAGACACCATCACCCCTCCACTTT CAWGQETPSPLHF
. TRBJ1-5 TRBV7-8 TRBD1 TGTGCCAGCAGCTTATCAGGGGGCGTAGGCAATCAGCCCCAGCATTTT CASSLSGGVGNQPQHF
. TRBJ1-6 TRBV30 . TGTGCCTGGAGCCTCGAGGGGAATTCACCCCTCCACTTT CAWSLEGNSPLHF
. TRBJ1-4 TRBV7-9 . TGTGCCAGCAGCCCAGGACAGTCGATTAATGAAAAACTGTTTTTT CASSPGQSINEKLFF
. TRBJ2-7 TRBV28 TRBD1 TGTGCCAGCTACCCGGGACAGGGGACTTTTACCTACGAGCAGTACTTC CASYPGQGTFTYEQYF
once TRBJ2-3 TRBV7-9 . TGTGCCAGCAGCTTAGCGGAAGGGTTCGGGACAGATACGCAGTATTTT CASSLAEGFGTDTQYF
. TRBJ2-1 TRBV3-1/TRBV3-2 TRBD1 TGTGCCAGCAGCCAAGAGGACAGGGCCTACAATGAGCAGTTCTTC CASSQEDRAYNEQFF
. TRBJ2-2 TRBV19 . TGTGCCAGTAGTGTTCTCGGACTCAACACCGGGGAGCTGTTTTTT CASSVLGLNTGELFF
. TRBJ1-6 TRBV7-2 . TGTGCCAGCAGTCCCACCCAGGGATCCCCCCTCCACTTT CASSPTQGSPLHF
. TRBJ2-7 TRBV28 . TGTGCCAGCAGTTTGATTAGGGACTCCCGCTACGAGCAGTACTTC CASSLIRDSRYEQYF
. TRBJ2-1 TRBV7-9 . TGTGCCAGCAGCTTTGGTGGGGGGAGCAATGAGCAGTTCTTC CASSFGGGSNEQFF